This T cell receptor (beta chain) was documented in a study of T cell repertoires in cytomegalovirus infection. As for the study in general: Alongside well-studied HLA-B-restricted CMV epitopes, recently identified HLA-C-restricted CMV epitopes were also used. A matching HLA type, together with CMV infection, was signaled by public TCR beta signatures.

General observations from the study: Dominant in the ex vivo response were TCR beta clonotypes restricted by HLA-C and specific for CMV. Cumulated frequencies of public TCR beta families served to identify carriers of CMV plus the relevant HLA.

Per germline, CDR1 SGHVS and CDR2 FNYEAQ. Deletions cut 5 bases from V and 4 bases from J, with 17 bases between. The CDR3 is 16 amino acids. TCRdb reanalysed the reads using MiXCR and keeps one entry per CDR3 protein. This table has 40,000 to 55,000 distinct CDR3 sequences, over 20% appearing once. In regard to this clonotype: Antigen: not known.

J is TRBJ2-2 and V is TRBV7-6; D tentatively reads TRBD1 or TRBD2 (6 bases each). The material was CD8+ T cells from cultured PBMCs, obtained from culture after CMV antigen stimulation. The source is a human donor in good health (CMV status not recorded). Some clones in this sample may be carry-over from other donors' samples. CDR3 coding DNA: TGTGCCAGCAGCCCCCAATGGGGGGCTCCCACCGGGGAGCTGTTTTTT. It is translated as CASSPQWGAPTGELFF.